A selection of T cell receptor beta chains follows, all from one sample in a study of T cells in Graves' hyperthyroidism and ophthalmopathy. From the multiplex PCR reads, TCRdb called clonotypes with MiXCR, one entry per CDR3 protein. Of under 350,000 distinct CDR3 sequences detected, around 15% appear once; the ten largest clones hold approximately 7.9%. Sequences were obtained from blood. Receptors were obtained from a woman aged 40-49 years with Graves' hyperthyroidism. Each CDR3 is given with its conserved first and last residue. Fields, in order: V gene, J gene, clone size, D gene, CDR3 DNA, CDR3 protein. D genes are given only for firm matches. Clone size appears in some rows only: once, few, many, or a class for an expanded clone.

v_call: TRBV6-1; j_call: TRBJ1-2; clone_size: many; d_call: TRBD1; cdr3_nt: TGTGCCAGCAGCCCCGGGACAGGGCTAAAAGCCCCTAACTATGGCTACACCTTC; cdr3_aa: CASSPGTGLKAPNYGYTF
v_call: TRBV4-1; j_call: TRBJ2-4; clone_size: NA; d_call: NA; cdr3_nt: TGCGCCAGCAGCCAGCCGGGAACCAAAAACATTCAGTACTTC; cdr3_aa: CASSQPGTKNIQYF
v_call: TRBV7-8; j_call: TRBJ2-7; clone_size: many; d_call: NA; cdr3_nt: TGTGCCAGCAGCTTAACGGCAGGGGCCTACGAGCAGTACTTC; cdr3_aa: CASSLTAGAYEQYF
v_call: TRBV28; j_call: TRBJ2-1; clone_size: many; d_call: TRBD2; cdr3_nt: TGTGCCAGCAGCCCCGGGACTAGCCACAATGAGCAGTTCTTC; cdr3_aa: CASSPGTSHNEQFF
v_call: TRBV18; j_call: TRBJ1-3; clone_size: few; d_call: NA; cdr3_nt: TGTGCCAGCTCCGACGCGGGTACTGGAAACACCATATATTTT; cdr3_aa: CASSDAGTGNTIYF
v_call: TRBV2; j_call: TRBJ1-6; clone_size: many; d_call: NA; cdr3_nt: TGTGCCAGCACCAGAGCAGGGGTTAGTAATTCACCCCTCCACTTT; cdr3_aa: CASTRAGVSNSPLHF
v_call: TRBV11-1; j_call: TRBJ2-7; clone_size: many; d_call: TRBD2; cdr3_nt: TGTGCCAGCAGCTTAGGCCCTAGCGGTTACGAGCAGTACTTC; cdr3_aa: CASSLGPSGYEQYF
v_call: TRBV20-1; j_call: TRBJ2-1; clone_size: NA; d_call: NA; cdr3_nt: TGCAGTGCCCCTTTGTGGGGGCCGGGCGATGAGCAGTTCTTC; cdr3_aa: CSAPLWGPGDEQFF
v_call: TRBV12-3/TRBV12-4; j_call: TRBJ1-1; clone_size: many; d_call: TRBD1; cdr3_nt: TGTGCCAGCAGTTTGACAGGGGGTAACACTGAAGCTTTCTTT; cdr3_aa: CASSLTGGNTEAFF
v_call: TRBV28; j_call: TRBJ2-1; clone_size: many; d_call: TRBD1; cdr3_nt: TGTGCCAGCAGTCTCGGGACAGGGTCCTACAATGAGCAGTTCTTC; cdr3_aa: CASSLGTGSYNEQFF
v_call: TRBV28; j_call: TRBJ1-2; clone_size: many; d_call: NA; cdr3_nt: TGTGCCAGCAGTCAGCAGGGTAGACTCTATGGCTACACCTTC; cdr3_aa: CASSQQGRLYGYTF
v_call: TRBV12-3/TRBV12-4; j_call: TRBJ1-1; clone_size: many; d_call: NA; cdr3_nt: TGTGCCAGCAGTTTTTCACTGGGCACTGAAGCTTTCTTT; cdr3_aa: CASSFSLGTEAFF
v_call: TRBV3-1; j_call: TRBJ2-1; clone_size: many; d_call: TRBD2; cdr3_nt: TGTGCCAGCAGCCAAGATGCGGGACTAGCGGGAGAGCAGTTCTTC; cdr3_aa: CASSQDAGLAGEQFF
v_call: TRBV29-1; j_call: TRBJ2-6; clone_size: few; d_call: NA; cdr3_nt: TGCAGCGCCTCCATTGGGGCCGGAGGGGCCAACGTCCTGACTTTC; cdr3_aa: CSASIGAGGANVLTF
v_call: TRBV24-1; j_call: TRBJ1-5; clone_size: many; d_call: TRBD1; cdr3_nt: TGTGCCACCGGGGACAGGGATCAGCCCCAGCATTTT; cdr3_aa: CATGDRDQPQHF
v_call: TRBV5-1; j_call: TRBJ1-1; clone_size: many; d_call: NA; cdr3_nt: TGCGCCAGCAGCCCGGAGGGCATGGTGAACACTGAAGCTTTCTTT; cdr3_aa: CASSPEGMVNTEAFF
v_call: TRBV3-1; j_call: TRBJ2-1; clone_size: NA; d_call: TRBD2; cdr3_nt: TGTGCCAGCAGCCAAGACAGGATAGCGGGAAGAGTGTTCTTC; cdr3_aa: CASSQDRIAGRVFF
v_call: TRBV29-1; j_call: TRBJ2-7; clone_size: NA; d_call: TRBD1; cdr3_nt: TGCAGCGTGGCCCGGACAGGGGACTCCTACGAGCAGTACTTC; cdr3_aa: CSVARTGDSYEQYF
v_call: TRBV28; j_call: TRBJ2-7; clone_size: many; d_call: TRBD1; cdr3_nt: TGTGCCAGCAGTCTCTCGGGACAGGCCTACGAGCAGTACTTC; cdr3_aa: CASSLSGQAYEQYF
v_call: TRBV24-1; j_call: TRBJ2-1; clone_size: NA; d_call: NA; cdr3_nt: TGTGCCACCAGTGACCCCGCCCGGGGGGCAAACGGTGAGCAGTTCTTC; cdr3_aa: CATSDPARGANGEQFF
v_call: TRBV28; j_call: TRBJ1-2; clone_size: few; d_call: NA; cdr3_nt: TGTGCCAGCAGTACCCCGGGGAGACCCCATGGCTACACCTTC; cdr3_aa: CASSTPGRPHGYTF
v_call: TRBV5-4; j_call: TRBJ1-2; clone_size: many; d_call: TRBD1; cdr3_nt: TGTGCCAGCAGACTTCCGGGACAGGGGCATGGCTACACCTTC; cdr3_aa: CASRLPGQGHGYTF
v_call: TRBV2; j_call: TRBJ1-1; clone_size: many; d_call: NA; cdr3_nt: TGTGCCAGCAGTGAAGAGGCAGGGGTATTGTACACTGAAGCTTTCTTT; cdr3_aa: CASSEEAGVLYTEAFF